The rows below give T cell receptor beta chains drawn from one sample of a study of T cells in localized non-small cell lung cancer. Some clones are missing from TCRdb's copy, which holds only in-frame ones; the method was immunoSEQ multiplex PCR. This sample has over a thousand clones, with 30% to 40% found just once. The starting material was lung tumor tissue, obtained before any cancer treatment. Receptors originate from a woman aged 35-70 years with stage I lung adenocarcinoma. Both conserved end residues are part of each CDR3. The D gene is left open where the match is weak. Rows may omit the clone size; those that give it use once, few, many or a size class.

V gene	D gene	J gene	clone size	CDR3 DNA	CDR3 protein
TRBV6-8	TRBD2	TRBJ2-5	few	TGTGCCATCAGCGGGACTAGTGATAGGGAGACCCAGTACTTC	CAISGTSDRETQYF
TRBV19	NA	TRBJ2-6	NA	TGTGCCAGTATTTTGAGATCTGGGGCCAACGTCCTGACTTTC	CASILRSGANVLTF
TRBV2	TRBD2	TRBJ2-3	few	TGTGCCAGCAGCGCGGGAGTGGGGGGAGATACGCAGTATTTT	CASSAGVGGDTQYF
TRBV19	TRBD1	TRBJ1-2	NA	TGTGCCAGTAGTATGCAGGGACAGGGCTATGGCTACACCTTC	CASSMQGQGYGYTF
TRBV6-8	NA	TRBJ1-5	medium-sized	TGTGCCAGCAGACAGGGAGATACTTATAGCAATCAGCCCCAGCATTTT	CASRQGDTYSNQPQHF
TRBV11-3	TRBD2	TRBJ2-7	NA	TGTGCCAGCAGCTTAACTCGCGGGAGCTACGAGCAGTACTTC	CASSLTRGSYEQYF
TRBV19	TRBD1	TRBJ2-1	NA	TGTGCCAGTAGTTTCGGACAGGGGCGGTCCAATGAGCAGTTCTTC	CASSFGQGRSNEQFF
TRBV6-8	NA	TRBJ2-1	large	TGTGCCAGCAGTACGACACACTACAATGAGCAGTTCTTC	CASSTTHYNEQFF
TRBV6-8	NA	TRBJ1-5	NA	TGTGCCAGCAGTTACCGGTTAGGGAGCCAGCCCCAGCATTTT	CASSYRLGSQPQHF
TRBV11-3	TRBD1	TRBJ1-3	NA	TGTGCCAGCAGCTCCCGGGACAGGCTCTCTGGAAACACCATATATTTT	CASSSRDRLSGNTIYF